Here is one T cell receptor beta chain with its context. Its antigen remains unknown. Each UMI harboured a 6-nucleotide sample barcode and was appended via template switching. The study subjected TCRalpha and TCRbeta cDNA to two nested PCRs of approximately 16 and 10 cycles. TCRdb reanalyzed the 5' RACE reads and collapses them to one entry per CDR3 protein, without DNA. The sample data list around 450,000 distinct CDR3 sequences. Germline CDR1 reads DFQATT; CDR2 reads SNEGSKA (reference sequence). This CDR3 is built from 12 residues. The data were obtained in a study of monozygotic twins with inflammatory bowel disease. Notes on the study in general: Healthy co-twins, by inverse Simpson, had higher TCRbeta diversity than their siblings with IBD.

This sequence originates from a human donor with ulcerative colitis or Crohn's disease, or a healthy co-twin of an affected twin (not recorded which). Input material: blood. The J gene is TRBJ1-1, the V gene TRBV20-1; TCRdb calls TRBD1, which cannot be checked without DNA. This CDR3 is CSASKGQGEAFF.